The 27 T cell receptor beta chains below come from one sample, sequenced in a study of regulatory T cells in long-lasting Graves disease. Building the TCR beta libraries relied on iRepertoire HTBI primers, and CDR3 regions underwent Arm-PCR. TCRdb analysed the multiplex PCR reads with MiXCR anew, one entry per CDR3 protein. The sample has approximately 480,000 distinct CDR3 sequences, 15% to 20% seen once; the top ten hold 12%. The time point: newly diagnosed GD, antithyroid drugs for less than 3 months. PBMC RNA served as the TCR library source. The same data also went into a second study, on T cells in Graves' hyperthyroidism and ophthalmopathy.

Sequenced material: peripheral blood mononuclear cells (PBMCs), taken at new diagnosis, from a patient treated with antithyroid drugs. These TCRs come from a man aged 35 to 55 with Graves disease.

This clonotype was picked up many times. CDR3 bases: TGCGCCAGCAGCCGAAATAAGGACAGGGACTACAATGAGCAGTTCTTC. This sequence encodes CASSRNKDRDYNEQFF. The rearrangement links TRBV10-1 to TRBJ2-1; TRBD1 aligns across 8 bases. Germline lookup yields CDR1 WNHNN and CDR2 SYGVQD (reference sequence). The CDR3 is 16 amino acids. Germline trimming cut 6 bases from V and 3 bases from J; bases unmatched to any gene: 10.

This clonotype was recorded many times. V is TRBV30 and J is TRBJ2-2; no definite D call. There are 11 residues in the CDR3. Per the germline V gene, CDR1 is GTSNPN and CDR2 is SVGIG (reference sequence). V lost 2 bases and J 8 bases, leaving 6 bases between the germline ends. The DNA of the CDR3 is TGTGCCTGGAGTTTCGTAGGGGAGCTGTTTTTT. Encoded protein: CAWSFVGELFF.

The gene calls are TRBV5-1 and TRBJ2-1; D unresolved. CDR1 SGHRS and CDR2 YFSETQ come from the germline V gene. The CDR3 loop spans 15 amino acids. The V gene lost 0 bases and the J gene lost 4 bases, with 11 bases spanning the gap. The CDR3 loop reads CASSLALSGYNEQFF. In DNA form, the CDR3 reads TGCGCCAGCAGCTTGGCCTTATCAGGATACAATGAGCAGTTCTTC.

The rearrangement links TRBV24-1 to TRBJ2-5, with TRBD1 matching 9 bases. Trimming took 0 bases from V and 4 from J; bases not matched to a gene: 5. Germline CDR1 is KGHDR and CDR2 is SFDVKD. The CDR3 runs to 16 residues. Here the CDR3 reads CATSDLTGGAGETQYF. CDR3 bases: TGTGCCACCAGTGATTTGACAGGGGGCGCGGGAGAGACCCAGTACTTC.

This clonotype was seen many times. The chain has TRBV27 and TRBJ2-1; TRBD1 or TRBD2 may be the D gene (6 bases each). The CDR3 consists of 13 residues. Germline CDR1 reads MNHEY; CDR2 reads SMNVEV (reference sequence). V lost 3 bases, J lost 7 bases, and 10 bases lay in between. The CDR3 here is CASSLQGRNEQFF. Written as DNA, the CDR3 is TGTGCCAGCAGTTTGCAGGGGAGGAATGAGCAGTTCTTC.

This clonotype was observed many times. This sequence joins TRBV12-3 or TRBV12-4 and TRBJ2-3, with TRBD2 matching over 8 bases. There are 17 residues in the CDR3. Unmatched junction bases numbered 14, after V lost 6 bases and J lost 3 bases. The CDR3 DNA reads TGTGCCAGCAGCCCGCGGGGAAGCGGGAGCCGTACAGATACGCAGTATTTT. Its translation: CASSPRGSGSRTDTQYF.

This clonotype was recorded many times. The chain is built from TRBV24-1 and TRBJ2-7; the D is unclear. The germline V and J ends were trimmed by 3 bases and 2 bases, with 7 bases remaining between them. This CDR3 region has 13 residues. Germline CDR1 KGHDR, CDR2 SFDVKD. CDR3 region: CATSDVQTYEQYF. The CDR3 nucleotides are TGTGCCACCAGTGATGTACAGACCTACGAGCAGTACTTC.

This clonotype was counted a few times. This chain joins TRBV6-2 or TRBV6-3 and TRBJ1-1; D uncertain. The germline CDR1 and CDR2 sequences are MNHEY and SVGEGT. The CDR3 consists of 13 residues. V was cut by 7 bases and J by 4 bases, with 13 bases left in between. CDR3 amino acids: CASTFNEGTEAFF. CDR3 DNA sequence: TGTGCCAGCACATTCAACGAGGGCACTGAAGCTTTCTTT.

This clonotype was counted only a few times. Since a much larger clone is just one base distant, this may be a read error. The chain combines TRBV6-1 with TRBJ2-7; D gene unclear. The CDR3 contains 12 residues. Germline lookup yields CDR1 MNHNS and CDR2 SASEGT. CDR3: CASSQAPYEQYF. For the CDR3, the DNA is TGTGCCAGCAGTCAAGCCCCCTACGAGCAGTACTTC.

A few counts support this clonotype. This clone may be a read error of a much larger clone one base away. No conserved phenylalanine or tryptophan is present at the end of the CDR3, so a read error is the likely explanation. The chain carries TRBV6-2 or TRBV6-3 and TRBJ2-7; TRBD1 matches at 10 bases. V gave up 7 bases and J gave up 0 bases; unmatched junction bases: 3. Germline loops: CDR1 MNHEY, CDR2 SVGEGT. The CDR3 length is 14 residues. CDR3 bases: TGTGCCAGCACTAGACAGGGGGCCTCCTACGAGCAGTACCTC. Amino acid sequence: CASTRQGASYEQYL.

This clonotype was recorded a few times. This chain connects TRBV25-1 to TRBJ1-2, with a possible D match to TRBD1 (6 bases). The CDR3 extends over 13 amino acids. The ends were cut back, 3 bases at V and 4 bases at J, with 9 bases in the middle. From germline, CDR1 is MGHDK and CDR2 SYGVNS. As DNA, the CDR3 is TGTGCCAGCAGTGAGTTACAGGGCTATGGCTACACCTTC. Translating it yields CASSELQGYGYTF.

In its sample, this clonotype was seen many times. The chain couples TRBV30 to TRBJ1-2, with TRBD1 identical over 8 bases. This CDR3 has 14 residues. The ends lost 5 bases at V and 6 bases at J; junction bases unmatched: 11. Per the germline V gene, CDR1 is GTSNPN and CDR2 is SVGIG (reference sequence). The CDR3 DNA is TGTGCCTGGGACAGGGGAGTTCTACTCGATGGCTACACCTTC. It encodes CAWDRGVLLDGYTF.

This clonotype appeared a few times. V and J are TRBV5-4 and TRBJ2-6; D possibly corresponds to TRBD2 (5 bases). V lost 3 bases to trimming and J lost 0 bases, with 16 bases between them. Germline V gives CDR1 SGHNT, CDR2 YYREEE (reference sequence). This CDR3 has 18 residues. CDR3 region: CASSSRSRTFSGANVLTF. In DNA form, the CDR3 reads TGTGCCAGCAGCTCACGGTCCAGGACTTTCTCTGGGGCCAACGTCCTGACTTTC.

This clonotype has more than one count but fewer than ten. This chain links TRBV24-1 with TRBJ2-7; 7 bases are a match to TRBD2. CDR3 length: 15 amino acids. V trimming: 2 bases; J trimming: 6 bases; junction bases outside the gene matches: 9. The germline CDR1 and CDR2 sequences are KGHDR and SFDVKD. CDR3 residues: CATSDSWTSKSEQYF. The DNA of the CDR3 is TGTGCCACCAGTGATTCCTGGACTAGTAAAAGCGAGCAGTACTTC.

J is TRBJ1-4 and V is TRBV7-9, with no clear D. V was pared by 4 bases and J by 2 bases, with 8 bases between. The CDR3 contains 14 residues. Germline CDR1 reads SEHNR; CDR2 reads FQNEAQ (reference sequence). The CDR3 DNA follows: TGTGCCAGCAGCTCGGAGTGGACTAATGAAAAACTGTTTTTT. Translating gives CASSSEWTNEKLFF.

This clonotype was counted many times. CDR3 in DNA: TGTGCCACCAGTGATTTGAGGACAGCCGATCCGGATACGCAGTATTTT. Residues: CATSDLRTADPDTQYF. This chain uses TRBV24-1 with TRBJ2-3; D perhaps matches TRBD1 (6 bases). Looked up from germline, CDR1 is KGHDR and CDR2 is SFDVKD. The CDR3 has 16 residues. V lost 0 bases to trimming and J lost 6 bases, with 15 bases between them.

The table lists this clonotype with many counts. V gene TRBV12-3 or TRBV12-4 combines with J gene TRBJ2-3; 8 bases line up with TRBD2. The CDR3 is 16 amino acids. V was clipped by 5 bases and J by 0 bases; unmatched bases: 7. This CDR3 reads CASSPTGLASTDTQYF. The CDR3 coding sequence is TGTGCCAGCAGTCCCACCGGACTAGCCAGCACAGATACGCAGTATTTT.

This clonotype was recorded at least ten times. The rearrangement links TRBV3-1 to TRBJ2-1; 14 bases match TRBD2. The V and J ends lost 5 bases and 2 bases, in that order; junction bases with no gene match: 8. Germline CDR1 and CDR2: LGHDT and YNNKEL (reference sequence). This CDR3 has 18 amino acids. CDR3 protein: CASSLGTSGRRTYNEQFF. The CDR3 nucleotides read TGTGCCAGCAGCTTAGGGACTAGCGGGAGAAGGACCTACAATGAGCAGTTCTTC.

This clonotype was recorded a few times. This chain links TRBV20-1 with TRBJ2-6; D could derive from TRBD1 or TRBD2 (5 bases each). In germline, CDR1 is DFQATT, CDR2 SNEGSKA (reference sequence). Trimming removed 3 bases from V and 2 bases from J, with 8 bases in between. This CDR3 spans 14 amino acids. CDR3 amino acids: CSARVGAGANVLTF. The CDR3 DNA follows: TGCAGTGCTAGGGTGGGGGCTGGGGCCAACGTCCTGACTTTC.

Ten or more counts support this clonotype. This chain connects TRBV29-1 to TRBJ2-5; weak D call: TRBD1 (5 bases). CDR1 and CDR2 (germline): SQVTM, ANQGSEA. V was trimmed by 8 bases and J by 3 bases, leaving 19 bases between them. The CDR3 is 14 residues long. CDR3 residues: CSMCRASLEETQYF. The DNA of the CDR3 is TGCAGCATGTGCAGGGCATCTTTGGAAGAGACCCAGTACTTC.

This chain joins TRBV7-2 and TRBJ2-2, with D unresolved. Trimming cost V 4 bases and J 13 bases, with 13 bases left between them. CDR3 length: 12 amino acids. The germline V gene encodes CDR1 SGHTA and CDR2 FQGNSA. CDR3 residues: CASSYTGFRLFF. Written as DNA, the CDR3 is TGTGCCAGCAGCTACACCGGGTTCCGGCTGTTTTTT.

This clonotype came up many times. The chain links TRBV11-2 to TRBJ2-1; 14 positions agree with TRBD2. With 5 bases clipped from V and 5 bases from J, the junction kept 8 bases outside the gene matches. The CDR3 runs 17 residues. Per germline, CDR1 SGHAT and CDR2 FQNNGV. The CDR3 spells CASSPGTSGRGDNEQFF. The CDR3 region has the DNA TGTGCCAGCAGCCCGGGGACTAGCGGGAGAGGGGACAATGAGCAGTTCTTC.

On this clonotype itself: With a much larger clone just one base away, this may be a read error. The gene calls are TRBV28 and TRBJ2-7; 8 bases are a match to TRBD2. The CDR3 runs to 13 residues. V dropped 8 bases and J dropped 7; count of bases not matched to a gene: 10. Germline values: CDR1 MDHEN, CDR2 SYDVKM. The CDR3 coding sequence is TGTGCCAGCGGCGGGAGGTCCTACAATGAGCAGTACTTC. Its translation: CASGGRSYNEQYF.

This clonotype has at least ten counts. J is TRBJ2-1 and V is TRBV11-1, with 10 bases lining up with TRBD2. In germline, CDR1 is SGHAT, CDR2 FQDESV (reference sequence). The CDR3 runs 17 residues. J was trimmed by 7 bases and V by 1 base; bases with no gene match: 10. This CDR3 is CASSLGGAGGPENEQFF. For the CDR3, the DNA is TGTGCCAGCAGCTTAGGAGGAGCGGGAGGGCCGGAAAATGAGCAGTTCTTC.

Only one count was recorded for this clonotype. The chain uses TRBV20-1 and TRBJ2-7, with TRBD2 matching over 13 bases. Germline V CDR1 and CDR2: DFQATT, SNEGSKA (reference sequence). V was pared by 6 bases and J by 1 base, with 6 bases of the junction left unmatched. The CDR3 contains 15 residues. CDR3 sequence: CSARTSGRVSYEQYF. CDR3 DNA sequence: TGCAGTGCCAGAACTAGCGGGAGGGTTTCCTACGAGCAGTACTTC.

This clonotype was picked up many times. The chain links TRBV2 to TRBJ2-1, with 14 bases fitting TRBD2. Losses at the gene ends were 3 bases for V and 7 bases for J; bases not matched to a gene: 5. CDR1 is SNHLY, CDR2 FYNNEI, per germline. The CDR3 is 16 residues long. In nucleotides, the CDR3 is TGTGCCAGCAGTGAGACTAGCGGGAGGGCGGGGAATGAGCAGTTCTTC. Protein product: CASSETSGRAGNEQFF.

The sample holds many counts of this clonotype. One junction end does not reproduce the germline sequence, and a read error may be involved. The V call is TRBV5-1, the J call TRBJ1-1; no definite D call. Germline CDR1 and CDR2: SGHRS and YFSETQ. The length of the CDR3 is 12 residues. CDR3 sequence reads: CASSLKNTEAFF. As DNA, the CDR3 is TGTGCCAGCAGCTTGAAGAACACTGAAGCTTTCTTT.